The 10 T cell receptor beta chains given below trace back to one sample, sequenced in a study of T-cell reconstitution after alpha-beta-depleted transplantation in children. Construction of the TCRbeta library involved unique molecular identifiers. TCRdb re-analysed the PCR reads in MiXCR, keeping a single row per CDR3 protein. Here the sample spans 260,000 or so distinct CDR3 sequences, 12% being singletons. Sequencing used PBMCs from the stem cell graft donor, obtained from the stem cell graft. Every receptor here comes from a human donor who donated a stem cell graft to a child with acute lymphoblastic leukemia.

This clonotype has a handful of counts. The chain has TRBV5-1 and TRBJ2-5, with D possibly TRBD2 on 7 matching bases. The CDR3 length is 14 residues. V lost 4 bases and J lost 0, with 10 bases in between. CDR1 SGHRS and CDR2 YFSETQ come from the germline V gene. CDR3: CASSRGADQETQYF. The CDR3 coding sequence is TGCGCCAGCAGCCGGGGGGCGGACCAAGAGACCCAGTACTTC.

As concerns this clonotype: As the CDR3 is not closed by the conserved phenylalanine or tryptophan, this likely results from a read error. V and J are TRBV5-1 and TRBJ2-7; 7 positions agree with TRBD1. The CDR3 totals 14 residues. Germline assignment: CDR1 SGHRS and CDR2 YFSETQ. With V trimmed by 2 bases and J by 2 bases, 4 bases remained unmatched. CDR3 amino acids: CASSLGDSTYEQYI. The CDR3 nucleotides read TGCGCCAGCAGCTTAGGGGACAGTACCTACGAGCAGTACATC.

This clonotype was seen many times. The chain's CDR3 is CASSYVASETQYF. The CDR3 bases are TGTGCCAGCAGTTATGTGGCCAGCGAGACCCAGTACTTC. The chain uses TRBV6-6 and TRBJ2-5; D remains ambiguous. Germline values: CDR1 MNHNY, CDR2 SVGAGI (reference sequence). Trimming stripped 3 bases from V and 5 bases from J, with 10 bases between. The CDR3 has 13 residues.

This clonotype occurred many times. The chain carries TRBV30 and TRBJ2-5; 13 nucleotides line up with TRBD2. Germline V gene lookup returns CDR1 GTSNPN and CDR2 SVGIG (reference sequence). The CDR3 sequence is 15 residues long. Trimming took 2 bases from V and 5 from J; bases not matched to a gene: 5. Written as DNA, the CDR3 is TGTGCCTGGAGTAGACTAGCGGGGGGCCGGGAGACCCAGTACTTC. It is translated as CAWSRLAGGRETQYF.

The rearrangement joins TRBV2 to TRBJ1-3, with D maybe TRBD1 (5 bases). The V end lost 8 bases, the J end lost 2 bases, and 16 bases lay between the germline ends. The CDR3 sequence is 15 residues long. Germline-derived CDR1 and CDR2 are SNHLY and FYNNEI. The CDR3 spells CASVDAGAAGNTIYF. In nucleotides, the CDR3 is TGTGCCAGCGTTGATGCCGGGGCAGCTGGAAACACCATATATTTT.

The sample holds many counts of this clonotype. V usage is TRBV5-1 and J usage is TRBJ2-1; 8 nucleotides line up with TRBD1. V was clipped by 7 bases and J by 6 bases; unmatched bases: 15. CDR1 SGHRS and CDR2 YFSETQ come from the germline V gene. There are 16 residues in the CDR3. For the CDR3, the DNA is TGCGCCAGCGAGGCCGCACCGCAGGGGGCAGGCAATGAGCAGTTCTTC. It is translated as CASEAAPQGAGNEQFF.

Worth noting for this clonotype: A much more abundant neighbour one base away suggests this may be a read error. CDR3 in amino acids: CSARLAQSQETQYF. The CDR3 DNA reads as TGCAGTGCTAGGCTGGCACAGTCCCAAGAGACCCAGTACTTC. The rearrangement uses TRBV20-1 and TRBJ2-5; D remains unclear. This CDR3 has 14 amino acids. Germline lookup yields CDR1 DFQATT and CDR2 SNEGSKA (reference sequence). V was pared by 3 bases and J by 1 base, with 12 bases between.

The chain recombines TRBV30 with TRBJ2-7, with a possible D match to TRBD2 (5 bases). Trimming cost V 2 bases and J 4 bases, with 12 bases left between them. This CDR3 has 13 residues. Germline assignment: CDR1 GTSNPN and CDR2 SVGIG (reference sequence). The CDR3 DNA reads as TGTGCCTGGAGTCCACTAGGTCAGTACGAGCAGTACTTC. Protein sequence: CAWSPLGQYEQYF.

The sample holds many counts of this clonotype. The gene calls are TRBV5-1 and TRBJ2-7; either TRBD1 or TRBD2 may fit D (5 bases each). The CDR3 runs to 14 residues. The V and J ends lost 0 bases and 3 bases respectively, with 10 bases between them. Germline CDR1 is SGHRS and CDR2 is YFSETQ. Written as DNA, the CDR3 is TGCGCCAGCAGCTTGGGTTGGGGGTTCTACGAGCAGTACTTC. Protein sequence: CASSLGWGFYEQYF.

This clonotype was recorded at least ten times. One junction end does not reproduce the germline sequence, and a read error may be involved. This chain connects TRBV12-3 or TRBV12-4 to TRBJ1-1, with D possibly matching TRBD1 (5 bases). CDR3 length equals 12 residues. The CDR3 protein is CASSLEGTEAFF. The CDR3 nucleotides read TGCGCCAGCAGCTTGGAGGGGACTGAAGCTTTCTTT.